This entry describes one T cell receptor (beta chain). The antigen is unknown. After removal of 3 bases from V and 7 bases from J, the junction contained 6 bases not matched to a gene. The CDR3 contains 14 residues. Germline CDR1 DFQATT, CDR2 SNEGSKA (reference sequence). The source of the sample is a study of T-cell reconstitution after alpha-beta-depleted transplantation in children. Study-wide results and caveats: Once a year had passed after transplant, T-cell counts and diversity came mostly from newly produced T cells. It was surviving recipient T cells and thymic progenitors that gave some patients high TCRbeta diversity at day 60. Alpha-beta T cells present about two months after transplant were reported to originate from several hundred expanded graft clones.

As it was prepared, the TCRbeta library received unique molecular identifiers. TCRdb called the PCR reads again in MiXCR, with one record for every CDR3 protein. The sample has 45,000 to 60,000 distinct CDR3 sequences; around 53% are singletons. The rearrangement joins TRBV20-1 to TRBJ2-1; 10 nucleotides agree with TRBD2. Sequenced here: peripheral blood, sampled before TCRalphabeta/CD19-depleted stem cell transplant. The origin of this receptor is a boy less than two years old with SCID, due to receive a stem cell transplant. CDR3 sequence (DNA): TGCAGTGCTAGGCTACTAGCGGGGTGGAATGAGCAGTTCTTC. As protein: CSARLLAGWNEQFF.